Listed here are 32 T cell receptor beta chains from one sample, sequenced in a study of blood T cells in healthy people across ages. PCR was performed a second time for about 6 to 12 cycles using a sample-barcoded 5' primer and a J-beta primer mix. From the 5' RACE reads, TCRdb called clonotypes with MiXCR, one entry per CDR3 protein. The table records about 800,000 distinct CDR3 sequences, about 25% of them present only once. This same sample was also part of a study on T cells of mothers and their children.

The specimen was blood. These receptors were collected from a boy between 10 and 17 years old in good health.

This clonotype was detected a few times. This rearrangement joins TRBV20-1 to TRBJ1-5; 11 nucleotides align to TRBD1. V trimming: 6 bases; J trimming: 7 bases; junction bases outside the gene matches: 5. Germline lookup yields CDR1 DFQATT and CDR2 SNEGSKA (reference sequence). This CDR3 has 13 residues. CDR3 coding DNA: TGCAGTGCAACTGGACAGGGGGCACAGCCCCAGCATTTT. Protein: CSATGQGAQPQHF.

This clonotype was picked up a small number of times. The V call is TRBV20-1, the J call TRBJ2-4; D remains unclear. This CDR3 contains 16 residues. Trimming cost V 4 bases and J 0 bases, with 16 bases left between them. The germline V gene has CDR1 DFQATT and CDR2 SNEGSKA (reference sequence). CDR3 sequence: CSAKAGLREAKNIQYF. The CDR3 DNA reads as TGCAGTGCTAAGGCTGGCCTCAGAGAAGCCAAAAACATTCAGTACTTC.

In this sample, this clonotype turned up a few times. This sequence joins TRBV9 and TRBJ2-2, with a weak D call TRBD1 (6 bases). This CDR3 is built from 18 residues. With 4 bases removed from V and 3 bases from J, the gap between germline ends came to 22 bases. Germline V gene data show CDR1 as SGDLS and CDR2 as YYNGEE. The CDR3 DNA reads TGTGCCAGCAGCCCAGGGAACAGGGAAAATTGGTACACCGGGGAGCTGTTTTTT. It codes for CASSPGNRENWYTGELFF.

The sample holds a few counts of this clonotype. J is TRBJ2-3 and V is TRBV5-1, with 11 bases fitting TRBD2. The CDR3 loop spans 16 amino acids. V shed 5 bases, J shed 4 bases, and the junction held 9 bases outside the gene matches. Germline lookup yields CDR1 SGHRS and CDR2 YFSETQ. The CDR3 DNA reads TGCGCCAGCAGTTCTACTAGCGGGGGAAGTGCAGATACGCAGTATTTT. Residues: CASSSTSGGSADTQYF.

This clonotype was observed a handful of times. The chain has TRBV30 and TRBJ2-1; 7 bases line up with TRBD2. Germline CDR1 and CDR2: GTSNPN and SVGIG (reference sequence). This CDR3 region has 15 residues. The V and J ends lost 1 base and 4 bases, in that order; junction bases with no gene match: 7. The CDR3 sequence is CAWSGPWGGYNEQFF. The CDR3, as DNA: TGTGCCTGGAGTGGGCCCTGGGGGGGGTACAATGAGCAGTTCTTC.

The table lists this clonotype with a count of one. This chain connects TRBV6-1 to TRBJ2-7; D gene unclear. Germline V gene sequence: CDR1 MNHNS, CDR2 SASEGT. Trimming took off 0 bases at V and 7 bases at J, with 10 bases between the two ends. This CDR3 is 13 amino acids long. CDR3 sequence: CASSEALRWEQYF. CDR3 in DNA: TGTGCCAGCAGTGAAGCGCTTCGTTGGGAGCAGTACTTC.

This clonotype was found a few times. The chain joins TRBV29-1 to TRBJ2-2; the D is unclear. Germline values: CDR1 SQVTM, CDR2 ANQGSEA. Trimming cost V 6 bases and J 1 base, with 6 bases left between them. The CDR3 spans 12 residues. CDR3 coding DNA: TGCAGCGTCAGATTGAACACCGGGGAGCTGTTTTTT. Translated, it gives CSVRLNTGELFF.

The V call is TRBV14, the J call TRBJ2-1; TRBD1 might be the D (6 bases). Trimming removed 3 bases at V and 9 bases at J, with 15 bases between. The germline gives CDR1 SGHDN, CDR2 FVKESK. CDR3 length equals 14 residues. CDR3 sequence: CASSQSGENPEQFF. The CDR3 DNA follows: TGTGCCAGCAGCCAGTCAGGGGAGAATCCTGAGCAGTTCTTC.

This clonotype appeared many times. The chain combines TRBV12-3 or TRBV12-4 with TRBJ2-1; the D is unclear. The CDR3 extends over 13 amino acids. The V and J ends lost 8 bases and 0 bases respectively, with 8 bases between them. Here the CDR3 reads CASSLRSYNEQFF. The CDR3 nucleotides are TGTGCCAGCTCTCTCCGCTCCTACAATGAGCAGTTCTTC.

J is TRBJ1-2 and V is TRBV20-1, with D possibly matching TRBD1 (6 bases). The length of the CDR3 is 10 residues. V lost 6 bases, J lost 5 bases, and 7 bases lay in between. Germline-derived CDR1 and CDR2 are DFQATT and SNEGSKA (reference sequence). CDR3: CSAGQYGYTF. The CDR3 DNA reads TGCAGTGCCGGACAGTATGGCTACACCTTC.

This clonotype was counted a few times. The rearrangement uses TRBV7-9 and TRBJ2-7, with 9 nucleotides matching TRBD2. The CDR3 is 13 residues long. Unmatched junction bases numbered 3, after V lost 4 bases and J lost 5 bases. Germline-derived CDR1 and CDR2 are SEHNR and FQNEAQ (reference sequence). CDR3 bases: TGTGCCAGCAGCTCGCGGGAGGGGGACGAGCAGTACTTC. It specifies CASSSREGDEQYF.

This chain uses TRBV9 with TRBJ1-2, with D possibly being TRBD1 (6 bases). The germline V gene has CDR1 SGDLS and CDR2 YYNGEE. The CDR3 totals 16 residues. V was shortened by 3 bases and J by 4 bases, with 19 bases between the two germline ends. The CDR3 DNA follows: TGTGCCAGCAGCGCGGTCGACAGGAAGGGCTTCTATGGCTACACCTTC. Encoded protein: CASSAVDRKGFYGYTF.

This clonotype has more than one count but fewer than ten. The chain employs TRBV9 and TRBJ1-2; TRBD1 might be the D (6 bases). The CDR3 extends over 15 amino acids. CDR1 and CDR2 from the germline V gene are SGDLS and YYNGEE. Trimming removed 0 bases at V and 4 bases at J, with 13 bases between. The CDR3 spells CASSVAYADSYGYTF. The CDR3 nucleotides are TGTGCCAGCAGCGTAGCTTACGCGGACAGCTATGGCTACACCTTC.

About this clonotype: It may be a read error: a sequence one base away is much more abundant. The chain combines TRBV7-9 with TRBJ1-4; 8 positions match TRBD1. Germline loops: CDR1 SEHNR, CDR2 FQNEAQ (reference sequence). With 5 bases clipped from V and 12 bases from J, the junction kept 5 bases outside the gene matches. This CDR3 is 12 amino acids long. CDR3 sequence: CASSPGGWELFF. As DNA, the CDR3 is TGTGCCAGCAGCCCAGGGGGCTGGGAACTGTTTTTT.

In its sample, this clonotype was seen a few times. The chain is built from TRBV6-2 or TRBV6-3 and TRBJ1-1; possible D gene TRBD1, 6 bases. This CDR3 spans 14 amino acids. From germline, CDR1 is MNHEY and CDR2 SVGEGT. V dropped 2 bases and J dropped 4 bases, with 11 bases sitting between them. The CDR3 sequence: CASSYQGLGTEAFF. DNA of the CDR3: TGTGCCAGCAGTTACCAGGGGTTAGGCACTGAAGCTTTCTTT.

The DNA for the CDR3 is TGCAGCGTTCTTAGGACAGGGAATTATGGCTACACCTTC. Its translation is CSVLRTGNYGYTF. This chain connects TRBV29-1 to TRBJ1-2; 8 bases are shared with TRBD1. The germline CDR1 and CDR2 sequences are SQVTM and ANQGSEA. The junction had 7 bases not matched to a gene; V was cut back by 5 bases and J by 5 bases. CDR3 length: 13 amino acids.

This clonotype came up a few times. CDR3 in amino acids: CASSLDPGGVREQYF. CDR3 coding DNA: TGTGCCAGCAGCTTAGACCCAGGAGGCGTCCGCGAGCAGTACTTC. This rearrangement joins TRBV7-2 to TRBJ2-5, with D possibly TRBD2 on 5 matching bases. Judging by the DNA end, TRBJ2-7 fits better; the J call may be wrong. CDR1 is SGHTA and CDR2 is FQGNSA in the germline V gene. The CDR3 spans 15 residues.

This clonotype showed up just a few times. The rearrangement uses TRBV12-3 or TRBV12-4 and TRBJ1-2, with a possible D match to TRBD1 (5 bases). The CDR3 sequence is 14 residues long. V was trimmed by 2 bases and J by 3 bases, leaving 10 bases between them. The CDR3 region is CASSLSGRDYGYTF. The CDR3 DNA reads as TGTGCCAGCAGTTTATCGGGGCGCGACTATGGCTACACCTTC.

This rearrangement joins TRBV6-5 to TRBJ1-2, with no clear D. CDR3 size: 9 residues. The germline CDR1 and CDR2 sequences are MNHEY and SVGAGI. Trimming shortened V by 0 bases and J by 13 bases, and 3 bases separated the two germline ends. This CDR3 is CASSYSSTF. The CDR3 DNA reads as TGTGCCAGCAGTTACTCGAGCACCTTC.

V gene TRBV6-5 combines with J gene TRBJ2-7, with D possibly matching TRBD1 (6 bases). Germline V gives CDR1 MNHEY, CDR2 SVGAGI. Trimming took off 5 bases at V and 2 bases at J, with 19 bases between the two ends. CDR3 length equals 16 residues. CDR3 protein: CASSPFLGQVPYEQYF. As DNA, the CDR3 is TGTGCCAGCAGTCCGTTCCTGGGACAAGTCCCCTACGAGCAGTACTTC.

This clonotype was counted ten times or more. The V and J genes are TRBV3-1 and TRBJ1-6, with 10 bases fitting TRBD1. CDR1 LGHDT and CDR2 YNNKEL come from the germline V gene (reference sequence). J lost 8 bases, V lost 8 bases, and 3 bases had no gene match. The CDR3 consists of 13 residues. The CDR3 spells CASEDRGYSPLHF. As DNA, the CDR3 is TGTGCCAGCGAGGACAGGGGGTATTCACCCCTCCACTTT.

The chain has TRBV10-3 and TRBJ2-1; 7 bases map to TRBD2. Germline V CDR1 and CDR2: ENHRY, SYGVKD. J lost 0 bases, V lost 6 bases, and 8 bases had no gene match. The CDR3 length is 16 residues. The CDR3 bases are TGTGCCATCAGCGTTACTAGCGAGACCTCCTACAATGAGCAGTTCTTC. It codes for CAISVTSETSYNEQFF.

This chain uses TRBV20-1 with TRBJ1-2; D remains ambiguous. With 5 bases removed from V and 7 bases from J, the gap between germline ends came to 14 bases. This CDR3 is built from 12 residues. The germline V gene encodes CDR1 DFQATT and CDR2 SNEGSKA (reference sequence). CDR3 amino acids: CSAEATAGGYTF. CDR3 coding DNA: TGCAGTGCTGAGGCCACAGCAGGTGGCTACACCTTC.

This rearrangement joins TRBV7-2 to TRBJ2-1; D call uncertain. Germline V gene data show CDR1 as SGHTA and CDR2 as FQGNSA. The CDR3 loop spans 17 amino acids. Trimming pared 6 bases from V and 0 bases from J, leaving 18 bases between. DNA for the CDR3: TGTGCCAGCAGTCCAACCTCTGGGCAGAGCTCCTACAATGAGCAGTTCTTC. It yields the protein CASSPTSGQSSYNEQFF.

Comment on this clonotype: A read error is possible here, since a much larger clone lies one base away. V and J are TRBV28 and TRBJ2-5, with D perhaps matching TRBD1 (5 bases). The germline gives CDR1 MDHEN, CDR2 SYDVKM. The CDR3 extends over 14 amino acids. Written as DNA, the CDR3 is TGTGCCTGCAGCTCGGACATCCCAGCGGAGACCCAGTACTTC. It specifies CACSSDIPAETQYF.

The chain is built from TRBV7-8 and TRBJ2-7; D is perhaps TRBD1 or TRBD2 (6 bases each). Per the germline V gene, CDR1 is SGHVS and CDR2 is FQNEAQ. Trimming removed 4 bases from V and 1 base from J, with 11 bases in between. CDR3 size: 14 residues. Here the CDR3 reads CASSSWGASYEQYF. Here the CDR3 DNA reads TGTGCCAGCAGCTCGTGGGGGGCGTCCTACGAGCAGTACTTC.

The chain links TRBV20-1 to TRBJ2-1; D unclear. Germline V gene data show CDR1 as DFQATT and CDR2 as SNEGSKA (reference sequence). V was shortened by 0 bases and J by 0 bases, with 6 bases between the two germline ends. The CDR3 has 14 amino acids. This CDR3 reads CSARELYSYNEQFF. In nucleotides, the CDR3 is TGCAGTGCTAGAGAACTTTACTCCTACAATGAGCAGTTCTTC.

The chain employs TRBV7-9 and TRBJ2-2; D could derive from TRBD1 or TRBD2 (7 bases each). The V gene's germline CDR1 is SEHNR and CDR2 FQNEAQ (reference sequence). This CDR3 contains 16 residues. V lost 6 bases and J 3 bases, leaving 17 bases between the germline ends. The CDR3 reads CASRPTTGRDTGELFF. The CDR3 bases are TGTGCCAGCAGACCGACGACAGGGAGGGACACCGGGGAGCTGTTTTTT.

The rearrangement joins TRBV12-3 or TRBV12-4 to TRBJ2-1; TRBD2 matches at 7 bases. The CDR3 runs to 14 residues. The ends lost 5 bases at V and 3 bases at J; junction bases unmatched: 4. CDR3 amino acids: CASSESGIYNEQFF. The CDR3 DNA is TGTGCCAGCAGTGAAAGCGGGATCTACAATGAGCAGTTCTTC.

This clonotype was counted only a few times. The chain couples TRBV13 to TRBJ2-5, with TRBD2 as a possible D gene (5 bases). The J call could be wrong; TRBJ2-1 is a better fit for the DNA end. The CDR3 runs to 16 residues. From germline, CDR1 is PRHDT and CDR2 FYEKMQ (reference sequence). CDR3 sequence (DNA): TGTGCCAGCAGCTTAGACCCCGGGGAGAGCTACAATGAGCAGTTCTTC. It is translated as CASSLDPGESYNEQFF.

The table lists this clonotype with a few counts. The chain employs TRBV5-4 and TRBJ2-1; TRBD1 aligns across 9 bases. The CDR3 length is 14 residues. The V gene end was trimmed by 4 bases and the J gene end by 10 bases; junction bases not matched to a gene: 9. Germline CDR1 reads SGHNT; CDR2 reads YYREEE (reference sequence). The CDR3 DNA reads as TGTGCCAGCAGCCCCGGGACAGGGAGAGGGGAGCAGTTCTTC. This sequence encodes CASSPGTGRGEQFF.

The chain couples TRBV7-2 to TRBJ1-5; weak D call: TRBD1 (6 bases). CDR1 and CDR2 from the germline V gene are SGHTA and FQGNSA. Between the trimmed V and J ends, which lost 5 bases and 2 bases, there was a span of 10 bases. CDR3 length equals 14 residues. CDR3 loop: CASSGRTGNQPQHF. The CDR3 nucleotides read TGTGCCAGCAGCGGTCGGACAGGCAATCAGCCCCAGCATTTT.